This TCR beta chain was identified during a study of early T cells in non-severe SARS-CoV-2 infection. As for the study in general: Unpaired chains resulted from sequencing bulk RNA of unsorted whole blood.

Germline lookup yields CDR1 MNHEY and CDR2 SVGAGI. The CDR3 runs 16 residues. V shed 6 bases and J shed 0 bases, with 18 bases lying between them. Unique molecular identifier tags were affixed to discrete cDNA molecules. TCRdb re-called the 5' RACE reads with MiXCR, one entry per CDR3 protein. The data contain 30,000 to 40,000 distinct CDR3 sequences, 8% to 9.5% of them singletons. Findings and limits, study-wide: Private and CD4 specificities were missed by VDJdb matching, skewed to anti-spike CD8.

Of note for this clonotype: What it binds is unknown.

The chain employs TRBV6-5 and TRBJ2-7; the D gene is possibly TRBD1 (6 bases). The sequence was collected from an adult who was a healthcare worker with PCR-confirmed SARS-CoV-2 infection or an uninfected control (not recorded which). The sequenced sample was whole blood. The CDR3 nucleotides are TGTGCCAGCAGCGCCACCGGGACACCAAGCTCCTACGAGCAGTACTTC. Protein: CASSATGTPSSYEQYF.